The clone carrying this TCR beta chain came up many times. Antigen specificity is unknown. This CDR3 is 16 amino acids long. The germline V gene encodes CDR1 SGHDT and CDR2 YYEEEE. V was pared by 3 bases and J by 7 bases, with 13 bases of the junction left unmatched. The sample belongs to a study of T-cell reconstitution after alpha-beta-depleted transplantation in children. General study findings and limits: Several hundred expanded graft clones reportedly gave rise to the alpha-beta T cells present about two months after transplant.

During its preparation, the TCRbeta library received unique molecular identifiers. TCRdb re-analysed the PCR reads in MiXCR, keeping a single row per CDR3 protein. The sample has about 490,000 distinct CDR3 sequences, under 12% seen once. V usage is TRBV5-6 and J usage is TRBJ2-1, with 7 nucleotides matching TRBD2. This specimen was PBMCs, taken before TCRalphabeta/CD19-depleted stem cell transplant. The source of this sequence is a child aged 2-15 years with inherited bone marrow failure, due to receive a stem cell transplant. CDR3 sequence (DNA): TGTGCCAGCAGCTCGTTTGGGAGCGGGGTTCAAAATGAGCAGTTCTTC. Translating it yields CASSSFGSGVQNEQFF.